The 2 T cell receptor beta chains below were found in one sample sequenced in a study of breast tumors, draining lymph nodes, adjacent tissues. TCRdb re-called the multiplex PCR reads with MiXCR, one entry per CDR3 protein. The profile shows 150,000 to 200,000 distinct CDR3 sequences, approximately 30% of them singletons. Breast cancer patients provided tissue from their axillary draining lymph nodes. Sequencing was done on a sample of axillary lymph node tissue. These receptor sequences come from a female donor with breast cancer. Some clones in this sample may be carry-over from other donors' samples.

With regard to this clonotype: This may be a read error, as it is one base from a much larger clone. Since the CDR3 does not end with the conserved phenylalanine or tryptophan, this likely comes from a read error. CDR3 sequence: CASGSGSRIAISPLHS. The CDR3 coding sequence is TGTGCCAGCGGCTCGGGGTCTCGGATCGCGATTTCACCCCTCCACTCT. The chain recombines TRBV7-9 with TRBJ1-6; no clear D gene. The CDR3 runs to 16 residues. V lost 8 bases to trimming and J lost 9 bases, with 23 bases between them. Germline CDR1 reads SEHNR; CDR2 reads FQNEAQ (reference sequence).

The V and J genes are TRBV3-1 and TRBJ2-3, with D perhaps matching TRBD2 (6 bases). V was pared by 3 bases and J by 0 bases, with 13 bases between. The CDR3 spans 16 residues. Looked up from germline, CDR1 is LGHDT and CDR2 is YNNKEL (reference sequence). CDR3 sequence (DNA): TGTGCCAGCAGCCATGGACGGGGGTCTAGCACAGATACGCAGTATTTT. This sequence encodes CASSHGRGSSTDTQYF.